The 9 T cell receptor beta chains below were found in one sample sequenced in a study of T cells in Graves' hyperthyroidism and ophthalmopathy. Amplified TCR beta CDR3 regions came from RNA transcripts. First-round RT-PCR of the TCR CDR3 relied on the HTBI primer set. TCRdb used MiXCR to reprocess the multiplex PCR reads, holding one entry per CDR3 protein. The sample contains more than 500,000 distinct CDR3 sequences, over 12% of which appear only once. The material sequenced was blood. These receptors originate from a woman in her 40s with Graves' ophthalmopathy.

This clonotype was detected many times. This sequence joins TRBV12-3 or TRBV12-4 and TRBJ2-7, with D perhaps TRBD1 (6 bases). Trimming pared 6 bases from V and 3 bases from J, leaving 21 bases between. This CDR3 contains 16 residues. The CDR3 loop reads CASSRGRQVSNYEQYF. Written as DNA, the CDR3 is TGTGCCAGCAGCCGCGGACGACAGGTCTCAAACTACGAGCAGTACTTC.

This clonotype showed up many times. CDR3 sequence reads: CASSFMGYQETQYF. CDR3 nucleotides: TGTGCCAGCAGTTTTATGGGGTACCAAGAGACCCAGTACTTC. This chain links TRBV28 with TRBJ2-5; D unresolved. Looked up from germline, CDR1 is MDHEN and CDR2 is SYDVKM. V was clipped by 3 bases and J by 0 bases, with 8 bases between them. This CDR3 has 14 amino acids.

In this sample, this clonotype turned up many times. This chain uses TRBV5-1 with TRBJ1-1; D may be TRBD1 (6 bases). Germline lookup yields CDR1 SGHRS and CDR2 YFSETQ. V lost 0 bases and J 4 bases, leaving 16 bases between the germline ends. The CDR3 extends over 16 amino acids. The CDR3 sequence: CASSLDHRVGLTEAFF. Written as DNA, the CDR3 is TGCGCCAGCAGCTTGGATCACAGGGTAGGCCTCACTGAAGCTTTCTTT.

V usage is TRBV15 and J usage is TRBJ1-2; tentative D call: TRBD1 (6 bases). Germline assignment: CDR1 LNHNV and CDR2 YYDKDF (reference sequence). V lost 1 base and J 2 bases, leaving 11 bases between the germline ends. The CDR3 consists of 15 residues. This chain's CDR3 is CATSRARQDNYGYTF. The CDR3 coding sequence is TGTGCCACCAGCAGAGCCAGACAGGACAACTATGGCTACACCTTC.

In DNA, the CDR3 is TGTGCCAGCAGCCAAGATGGGGACAGCGCTGAAGCTTTCTTT. It translates to CASSQDGDSAEAFF. The chain carries TRBV3-1 and TRBJ1-1; 7 bases line up with TRBD1. V shed 0 bases, J shed 6 bases, and the junction held 4 bases outside the gene matches. CDR1 and CDR2 (germline): LGHDT, YNNKEL (reference sequence). The CDR3 consists of 14 residues.

This clonotype was seen a handful of times. The chain joins TRBV7-2 to TRBJ2-6, with D uncertain. Germline V lookup: CDR1 SGHTA, CDR2 FQGNSA. Deletions cut 7 bases from V and 2 bases from J, with 27 bases between. The length of the CDR3 is 20 residues. CDR3: CASTKGPGPGKSTGANVLTF. The CDR3 nucleotides are TGTGCCAGCACAAAGGGCCCCGGGCCTGGGAAAAGTACTGGGGCCAACGTCCTGACTTTC.

This clonotype was found many times. The V and J genes are TRBV27 and TRBJ1-5; D is ambiguous. The germline CDR1 and CDR2 sequences are MNHEY and SMNVEV (reference sequence). Trimming removed 3 bases at V and 5 bases at J, with 5 bases between. CDR3 length: 12 amino acids. CDR3: CASSFIDQPQHF. The CDR3 DNA sequence: TGTGCCAGCAGTTTCATTGATCAGCCCCAGCATTTT.

CDR3 sequence: CASSFGAGDYEQYF. DNA for the CDR3: TGTGCCAGCAGCTTTGGGGCGGGAGACTACGAGCAGTACTTC. The rearrangement uses TRBV7-3 and TRBJ2-7; TRBD2 matches 7 bases. V shed 3 bases and J 3 bases; nucleotides not matched to a gene: 5. Germline assignment: CDR1 SGHTA and CDR2 FQGTGA. CDR3 length: 14 amino acids.

This clonotype was found many times. CDR3: CASSYSGRSEQYF. Here the CDR3 DNA reads TGTGCCAGCAGTTACTCTGGGAGGTCCGAGCAGTACTTC. V and J are TRBV6-2 or TRBV6-3 and TRBJ2-7; tentatively, D is TRBD2 (6 bases). Trimming took 0 bases from V and 6 from J, leaving 9 bases between them. This CDR3 is 13 amino acids long. In germline, CDR1 is MNHEY, CDR2 SVGEGT.